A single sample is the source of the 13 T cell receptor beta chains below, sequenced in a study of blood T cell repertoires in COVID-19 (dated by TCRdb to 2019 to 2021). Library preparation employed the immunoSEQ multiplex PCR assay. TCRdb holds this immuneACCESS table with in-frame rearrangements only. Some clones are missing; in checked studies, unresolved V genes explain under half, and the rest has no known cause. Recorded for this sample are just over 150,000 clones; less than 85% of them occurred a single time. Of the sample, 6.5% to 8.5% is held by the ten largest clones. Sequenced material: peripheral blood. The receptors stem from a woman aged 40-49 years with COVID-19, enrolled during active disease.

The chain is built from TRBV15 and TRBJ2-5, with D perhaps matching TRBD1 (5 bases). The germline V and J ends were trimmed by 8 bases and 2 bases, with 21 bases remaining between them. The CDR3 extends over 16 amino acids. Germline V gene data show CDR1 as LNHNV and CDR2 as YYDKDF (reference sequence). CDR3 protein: CATATRGRAPQETQYF. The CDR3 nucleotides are TGTGCCACCGCTACAAGGGGCAGGGCCCCTCAAGAGACCCAGTACTTC.

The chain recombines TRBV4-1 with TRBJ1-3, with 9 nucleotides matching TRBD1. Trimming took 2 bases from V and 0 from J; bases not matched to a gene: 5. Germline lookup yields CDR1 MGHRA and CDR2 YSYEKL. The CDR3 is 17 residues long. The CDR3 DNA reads TGCGCCAGCAGCCAACTGGGACAGGGTTCCTCTGGAAACACCATATATTTT. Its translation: CASSQLGQGSSGNTIYF.

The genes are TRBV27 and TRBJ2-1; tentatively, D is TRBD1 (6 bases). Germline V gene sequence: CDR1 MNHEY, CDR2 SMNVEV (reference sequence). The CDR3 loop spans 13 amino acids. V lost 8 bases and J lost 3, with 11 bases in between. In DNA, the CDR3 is TGTGCCAGCCACGGGACAAACTACAATGAGCAGTTCTTC. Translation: CASHGTNYNEQFF.

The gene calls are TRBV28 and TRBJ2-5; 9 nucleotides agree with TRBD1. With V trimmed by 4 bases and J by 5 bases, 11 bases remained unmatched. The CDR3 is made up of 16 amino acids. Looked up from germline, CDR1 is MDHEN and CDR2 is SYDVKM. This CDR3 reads CASSSSRDREFETQYF. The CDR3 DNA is TGTGCCAGCAGTTCTAGCCGGGACAGGGAGTTTGAGACCCAGTACTTC.

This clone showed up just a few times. The CDR3 DNA sequence: TGCGCCAGCAGTTTGGGACAGGGTATAGATACGCAGTATTTT. Residues: CASSLGQGIDTQYF. The chain recombines TRBV10-2 with TRBJ2-3; 9 nucleotides align to TRBD1. The trim removed 5 bases at V and 5 bases at J, leaving 5 bases unmatched. CDR1 is WSHSY and CDR2 is SAAADI in the germline V gene. The CDR3 has 14 amino acids.

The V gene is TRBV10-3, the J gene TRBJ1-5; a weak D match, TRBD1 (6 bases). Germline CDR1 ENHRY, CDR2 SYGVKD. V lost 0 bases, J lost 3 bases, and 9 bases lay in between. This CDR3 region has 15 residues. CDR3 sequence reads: CAISESWTVNQPQHF. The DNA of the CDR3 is TGTGCCATCAGTGAGTCGTGGACAGTCAATCAGCCCCAGCATTTT.

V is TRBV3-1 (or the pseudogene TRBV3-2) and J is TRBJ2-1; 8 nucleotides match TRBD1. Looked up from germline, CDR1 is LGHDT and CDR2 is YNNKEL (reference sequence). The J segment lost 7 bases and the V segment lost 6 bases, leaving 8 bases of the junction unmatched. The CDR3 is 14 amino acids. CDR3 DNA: TGTGCCAGCAGACCAGGGGGCGCGGGGAATGAGCAGTTCTTC. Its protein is CASRPGGAGNEQFF.

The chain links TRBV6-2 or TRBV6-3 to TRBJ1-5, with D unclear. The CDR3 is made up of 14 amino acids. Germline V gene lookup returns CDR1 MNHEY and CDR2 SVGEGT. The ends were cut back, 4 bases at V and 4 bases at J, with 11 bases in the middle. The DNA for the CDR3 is TGTGCCAGCAGTTTGCCAGGCGAAAATCAGCCCCAGCATTTT. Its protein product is CASSLPGENQPQHF.

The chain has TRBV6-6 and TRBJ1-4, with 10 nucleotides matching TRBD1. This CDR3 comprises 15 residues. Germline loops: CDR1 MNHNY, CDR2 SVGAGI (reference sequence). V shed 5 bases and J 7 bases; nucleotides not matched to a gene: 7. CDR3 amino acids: CASSRQGASVEKLFF. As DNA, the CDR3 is TGTGCCAGCAGTCGACAGGGGGCCTCGGTTGAAAAACTGTTTTTT.

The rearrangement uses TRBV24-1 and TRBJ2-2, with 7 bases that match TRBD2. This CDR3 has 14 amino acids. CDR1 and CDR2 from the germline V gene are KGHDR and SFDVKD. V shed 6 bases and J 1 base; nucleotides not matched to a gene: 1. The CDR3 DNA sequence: TGTGCCACCAGTACTAGCGTGAACACCGGGGAGCTGTTTTTT. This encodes CATSTSVNTGELFF.

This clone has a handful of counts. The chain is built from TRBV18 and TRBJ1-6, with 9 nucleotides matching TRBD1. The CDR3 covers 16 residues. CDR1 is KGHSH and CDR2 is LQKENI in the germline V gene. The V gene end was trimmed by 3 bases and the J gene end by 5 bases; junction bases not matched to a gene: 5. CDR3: CASSPNRGLDNSPLHF. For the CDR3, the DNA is TGTGCCAGCTCACCCAACAGGGGGCTGGATAATTCACCCCTCCACTTT.

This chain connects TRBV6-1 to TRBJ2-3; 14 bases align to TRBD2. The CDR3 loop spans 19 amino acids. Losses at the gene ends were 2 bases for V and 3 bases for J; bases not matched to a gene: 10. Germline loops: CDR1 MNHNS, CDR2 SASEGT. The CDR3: CASSELGLAGVGATDTQYF. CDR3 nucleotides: TGTGCCAGCAGTGAATTGGGACTAGCGGGAGTCGGTGCGACAGATACGCAGTATTTT.

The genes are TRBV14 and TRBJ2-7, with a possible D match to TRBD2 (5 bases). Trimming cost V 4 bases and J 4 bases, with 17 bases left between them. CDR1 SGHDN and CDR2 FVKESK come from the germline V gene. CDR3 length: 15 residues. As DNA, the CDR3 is TGTGCCAGCAGCCCCAGAGTTACGGGGTTTTACGAGCAGTACTTC. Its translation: CASSPRVTGFYEQYF. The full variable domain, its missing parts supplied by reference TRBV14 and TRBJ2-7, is EAGVTQFPSHSVIEKGQTVTLRCDPISGHDNLYWYRRVMGKEIKFLLHFVKESKQDESGMPNNRFLAERTGGTYSTLKVQPAELEDSGVYFCASSPRVTGFYEQYFGPGTRLTVT.